This passage covers 25 T cell receptor beta chains from one sample sequenced in a study of CD8 T cells in Susac syndrome. Random hexamers served to reverse transcribe roughly 0.5 to 1 ug RNA. MiXCR, applied by TCRdb to the immunoSEQ multiplex PCR reads, yields one record per CDR3 protein. The data hold a few hundred thousand distinct CDR3 sequences, with 85% to 90% observed a single time. Material: CD8+ T cells from PBMCs. The receptors shown here come from a human donor with multiple sclerosis.

V is TRBV5-1 and J is TRBJ2-1; TRBD1 might be the D (7 bases). The V end lost 3 bases, the J end lost 7 bases, and 14 bases lay between the germline ends. The length of the CDR3 is 14 residues. Germline V gives CDR1 SGHRS, CDR2 YFSETQ. The chain's CDR3 is CASSSSRGVNEQFF. The CDR3 DNA follows: TGCGCCAGCAGCTCAAGCAGGGGGGTGAATGAGCAGTTCTTC.

The chain joins TRBV2 to TRBJ2-1; 9 nucleotides line up with TRBD2. The CDR3 contains 18 residues. CDR1 and CDR2 (germline): SNHLY, FYNNEI. J gave up 2 bases and V 0 bases, and 8 bases lay outside the gene matches. The CDR3 loop is CASSEAGGREGTYNEQFF. The CDR3 nucleotides are TGTGCCAGCAGTGAAGCAGGTGGGCGGGAGGGCACCTACAATGAGCAGTTCTTC.

The chain has TRBV7-9 and TRBJ2-1; D is ambiguous. Germline-derived CDR1 and CDR2 are SEHNR and FQNEAQ (reference sequence). V lost 1 base and J 9 bases, leaving 16 bases between the germline ends. The CDR3 totals 15 residues. The CDR3 DNA is TGTGCCAGCAGCTTAGGCTTATACACCGTTGTTGAGCAGTTCTTC. Its translation: CASSLGLYTVVEQFF.

The V and J genes are TRBV6-5 and TRBJ2-2; TRBD1 matches at 9 bases. In germline, CDR1 is MNHEY, CDR2 SVGAGI. The CDR3 length is 16 residues. The trim removed 2 bases at V and 5 bases at J, leaving 6 bases unmatched. The CDR3 DNA reads as TGTGCCAGCAGTTACATGGGACAGGGTCAGACCGGGGAGCTGTTTTTT. It specifies CASSYMGQGQTGELFF.

The chain is built from TRBV6-2 or TRBV6-3 and TRBJ2-5; TRBD2 aligns across 11 bases. From germline, CDR1 is MNHEY and CDR2 SVGEGT. The CDR3 sequence is 15 residues long. V trimming: 2 bases; J trimming: 2 bases; junction bases outside the gene matches: 1. CDR3 region: CASSYTSGGQETQYF. The CDR3 DNA sequence: TGTGCCAGCAGTTACACTAGCGGGGGTCAAGAGACCCAGTACTTC.

V gene TRBV6-4 combines with J gene TRBJ2-1; D is unresolved. V was shortened by 2 bases and J by 6 bases, with 8 bases between the two germline ends. The CDR3 is 13 amino acids. CDR1 is MRHNA, CDR2 SNTAGT, per germline. The CDR3 spells CASSDTGLNEQFF. For the CDR3, the DNA is TGTGCCAGCAGTGACACTGGGCTCAATGAGCAGTTCTTC.

The chain joins TRBV4-1 to TRBJ2-3; no definite D call. CDR1 and CDR2 (germline): MGHRA, YSYEKL. V shed 6 bases and J shed 4 bases, with 8 bases lying between them. CDR3 length equals 12 residues. CDR3 in amino acids: CASRDLADTQYF. As DNA, the CDR3 is TGCGCCAGCAGGGATCTGGCAGATACGCAGTATTTT.

The CDR3 loop reads CASSYPPKGQGGETQYF. The CDR3 DNA sequence: TGTGCCAGCAGTTACCCGCCCAAAGGACAGGGGGGGGAGACCCAGTACTTC. This chain uses TRBV6-5 with TRBJ2-5, with 10 bases lining up with TRBD1. This CDR3 has 17 amino acids. Germline CDR1 and CDR2: MNHEY and SVGAGI. The J segment lost 5 bases and the V segment lost 2 bases, leaving 11 bases of the junction unmatched.

This chain links TRBV29-1 with TRBJ2-7; the D is unclear. CDR3 length: 13 amino acids. Trimming stripped 2 bases from V and 3 bases from J, with 11 bases between. The germline CDR1 and CDR2 sequences are SQVTM and ANQGSEA. The CDR3 bases are TGCAGCGTTGAACTCGGTCGGAACTACGAGCAGTACTTC. Its translation is CSVELGRNYEQYF.

The genes are TRBV12-3 or TRBV12-4 and TRBJ1-2; D call uncertain. This CDR3 spans 14 amino acids. V lost 7 bases, J lost 4 bases, and 16 bases lay in between. CDR3 residues: CASTPLVGGYGYTF. CDR3 bases: TGTGCCAGCACCCCTTTGGTAGGCGGCTATGGCTACACCTTC.

V usage is TRBV4-1 and J usage is TRBJ1-2; no clear D. The germline V gene encodes CDR1 MGHRA and CDR2 YSYEKL. The ends were cut back, 4 bases at V and 4 bases at J, with 22 bases in the middle. The CDR3 runs 17 residues. The CDR3 DNA reads TGCGCCAGCAGCCTAATCCGGGATGGGCCTCCTATCTATGGCTACACCTTC. It is translated as CASSLIRDGPPIYGYTF.

Only a few counts were recorded for this clonotype. The CDR3 nucleotides are TGTGCCAGCAGTGAAGACAGCTCTGGGGCCAACGTCCTGACTTTC. Translation: CASSEDSSGANVLTF. This chain connects TRBV6-1 to TRBJ2-6; no reliable D call. CDR1 MNHNS and CDR2 SASEGT come from the germline V gene. CDR3 length: 15 amino acids. V was clipped by 1 base and J by 0 bases, with 4 bases between them.

For the CDR3, the DNA is TGTGCCAGCAGCGGATGGGACAGGGTCAATGAGCAGTTCTTC. It codes for CASSGWDRVNEQFF. This chain links TRBV11-2 with TRBJ2-1, with 9 bases fitting TRBD1. Germline V lookup: CDR1 SGHAT, CDR2 FQNNGV. With 5 bases clipped from V and 6 bases from J, the junction kept 5 bases outside the gene matches. The CDR3 runs to 14 residues.

V gene TRBV4-1 combines with J gene TRBJ2-1; 8 bases align to TRBD2. Germline-derived CDR1 and CDR2 are MGHRA and YSYEKL. With V trimmed by 1 base and J by 10 bases, 9 bases remained unmatched. The CDR3 has 15 amino acids. The CDR3 region is CASSQASGYQREQFF. The DNA of the CDR3 is TGCGCCAGCAGCCAAGCTAGCGGGTACCAGAGAGAGCAGTTCTTC.

The rearrangement joins TRBV27 to TRBJ2-3; D uncertain. Germline CDR1 MNHEY, CDR2 SMNVEV (reference sequence). The CDR3 spans 17 residues. V lost 5 bases, J lost 0 bases, and 18 bases lay in between. The CDR3: CASSTPVVTSSTDTQYF. In nucleotides, the CDR3 is TGTGCCAGCAGTACCCCCGTGGTTACTTCTAGCACAGATACGCAGTATTTT.

This rearrangement joins TRBV20-1 to TRBJ2-7, with D possibly TRBD1 on 5 matching bases. This CDR3 spans 12 amino acids. Trimming stripped 0 bases from V and 9 bases from J, with 12 bases between. Germline CDR1 and CDR2: DFQATT and SNEGSKA (reference sequence). CDR3 sequence: CSAREGVVVQYF. The DNA of the CDR3 is TGCAGTGCTAGAGAAGGGGTAGTGGTGCAGTACTTC.

The chain combines TRBV7-6 with TRBJ2-3; 7 bases are shared with TRBD1. The ends lost 2 bases at V and 3 bases at J; junction bases unmatched: 5. The germline CDR1 and CDR2 sequences are SGHVS and FNYEAQ. The CDR3 has 15 residues. The CDR3 loop is CASSLTGQSTDTQYF. Here the CDR3 DNA reads TGTGCCAGCAGCTTAACGGGACAGAGTACAGATACGCAGTATTTT.

This clonotype was recorded once. The chain combines TRBV27 with TRBJ2-6, with a weak D call TRBD1 (6 bases). The germline V gene encodes CDR1 MNHEY and CDR2 SMNVEV (reference sequence). This CDR3 comprises 16 residues. V was cut by 5 bases and J by 0 bases, with 11 bases left in between. CDR3 in DNA: TGTGCCAGCAGTCCCGGACAGTTCTCTGGGGCCAACGTCCTGACTTTC. It specifies CASSPGQFSGANVLTF.

The chain uses TRBV10-3 and TRBJ1-5, with 9 bases lining up with TRBD1. J gave up 5 bases and V 3 bases, and 8 bases lay outside the gene matches. The CDR3 totals 16 residues. Per the germline V gene, CDR1 is ENHRY and CDR2 is SYGVKD. Here the CDR3 reads CAISEEGTGSHQPQHF. The CDR3 DNA follows: TGTGCCATCAGTGAAGAGGGGACAGGGAGTCATCAGCCCCAGCATTTT.

This chain connects TRBV5-6 to TRBJ2-2; TRBD2 might be the D (5 bases). V was shortened by 2 bases and J by 8 bases, with 19 bases between the two germline ends. Germline assignment: CDR1 SGHDT and CDR2 YYEEEE. There are 16 residues in the CDR3. In DNA form, the CDR3 reads TGTGCCAGCAGCTTAAACGGGGTGGAAAGTTTGGGGGAGCTGTTTTTT. Amino acid sequence: CASSLNGVESLGELFF.

The genes are TRBV5-1 and TRBJ2-1; D possibly corresponds to TRBD1 (6 bases). Germline assignment: CDR1 SGHRS and CDR2 YFSETQ. The CDR3 extends over 14 amino acids. The germline V and J ends were trimmed by 2 bases and 5 bases, with 11 bases remaining between them. The DNA of the CDR3 is TGCGCCAGCAGCTTAGGACAGCATAACAATGAGCAGTTCTTC. Amino acid sequence: CASSLGQHNNEQFF.

In its sample, this clonotype was seen once. V usage is TRBV4-1 and J usage is TRBJ1-5; no firm D call. Germline V CDR1 and CDR2: MGHRA, YSYEKL. The CDR3 is made up of 14 amino acids. V lost 1 base, J lost 1 base, and 5 bases lay in between. Here the CDR3 DNA reads TGCGCCAGCAGCCAAGTCGACAGCAATCAGCCCCAGCATTTT. Amino acid sequence: CASSQVDSNQPQHF.

The rearrangement links TRBV30 to TRBJ1-2; no firm D call. CDR1 is GTSNPN, CDR2 SVGIG, per germline (reference sequence). The CDR3 totals 14 residues. Trimming took off 3 bases at V and 2 bases at J, with 13 bases between the two ends. The CDR3 protein is CAWRRPDINYGYTF. CDR3 nucleotide sequence: TGTGCCTGGAGACGACCCGACATCAACTATGGCTACACCTTC.

J is TRBJ2-1 and V is TRBV6-6; no reliable D call. The CDR3 extends over 15 amino acids. Trimming shortened V by 5 bases and J by 6 bases, and 17 bases separated the two germline ends. Germline CDR1 reads MNHNY; CDR2 reads SVGAGI (reference sequence). The CDR3 here is CASSGLGNPVNEQFF. Here the CDR3 DNA reads TGTGCCAGCAGTGGCCTGGGGAATCCGGTCAATGAGCAGTTCTTC.

The V gene is TRBV12-3 or TRBV12-4, the J gene TRBJ2-6; 9 bases fit TRBD1. With V trimmed by 3 bases and J by 1 base, 13 bases remained unmatched. The CDR3 totals 20 residues. The chain's CDR3 is CASSFIADYRGPSGANVLTF. In DNA form, the CDR3 reads TGTGCCAGCAGTTTTATCGCTGATTACAGGGGGCCGTCTGGGGCCAACGTCCTGACTTTC.